Presented here are 9 T cell receptor beta chains from one specimen sequenced in a study of blood T cell repertoires in COVID-19. Generated by immunoSEQ multiplex PCR, the TCRdb table keeps only in-frame clones and is missing some. The sample lists about 98,000 clones, approximately 82% occurring once. The sequencing sample was made of peripheral blood. The source is a man between 65 and 80 years old with active or convalescent COVID-19.

With regard to this clone: This CDR3 is also generated by other DNA sequences in the sample. The chain carries TRBV6-1 and TRBJ2-3; 10 bases match TRBD2. CDR3 size: 15 residues. From germline, CDR1 is MNHNS and CDR2 SASEGT. J gave up 6 bases and V 1 base, and 4 bases lay outside the gene matches. The CDR3 region is CASSEGSGGQDTQYF. In nucleotides, the CDR3 is TGTGCCAGCAGTGAAGGTAGCGGGGGGCAGGATACGCAGTATTTT.

The V and J genes are TRBV7-2 and TRBJ1-1; 7 bases align to TRBD1. Germline-derived CDR1 and CDR2 are SGHTA and FQGNSA. The CDR3 totals 13 residues. Trimming removed 5 bases from V and 4 bases from J; junction bases left unmatched: 4. CDR3 sequence reads: CASSRAGGTEAFF. Written as DNA, the CDR3 is TGTGCCAGCAGCCGGGCAGGGGGCACTGAAGCTTTCTTT.

The CDR3 loop reads CASSLNRGEAFF. The DNA of the CDR3 is TGTGCCAGCAGCTTGAACAGGGGTGAAGCTTTCTTT. The chain combines TRBV11-2 with TRBJ1-1, with TRBD1 matching over 7 bases. This CDR3 spans 12 amino acids. V was clipped by 3 bases and J by 7 bases; unmatched bases: 2. The germline CDR1 and CDR2 sequences are SGHAT and FQNNGV.

The chain carries TRBV18 and TRBJ2-5; 7 bases match TRBD1. Germline lookup yields CDR1 KGHSH and CDR2 LQKENI. The CDR3 is 14 amino acids. Germline trimming cut 3 bases from V and 1 base from J; bases unmatched to any gene: 2. In DNA form, the CDR3 reads TGTGCCAGCTCACCTGGACAGGCCCAAGAGACCCAGTACTTC. Translated: CASSPGQAQETQYF.

V gene TRBV15 combines with J gene TRBJ2-3, with 8 bases that match TRBD2. Germline V gene lookup returns CDR1 LNHNV and CDR2 YYDKDF (reference sequence). The CDR3 is 15 residues long. V trimming: 0 bases; J trimming: 3 bases; junction bases outside the gene matches: 2. The DNA of the CDR3 is TGTGCCACCAGCAGAGAGCGGGGGGCGACAGATACGCAGTATTTT. It specifies CATSRERGATDTQYF.

The chain has TRBV29-1 and TRBJ1-1; D not resolved. Germline V lookup: CDR1 SQVTM, CDR2 ANQGSEA. V lost 3 bases and J 1 base, leaving 6 bases between the germline ends. There are 12 residues in the CDR3. CDR3 region: CSVDRWNTEAFF. CDR3 nucleotides: TGCAGCGTTGACAGGTGGAACACTGAAGCTTTCTTT.

This clone came up a few times. The gene calls are TRBV4-2 and TRBJ1-4, with D unresolved. V was shortened by 0 bases and J by 1 base, with 6 bases between the two germline ends. This CDR3 has 15 amino acids. The V gene's germline CDR1 is LGHNA and CDR2 YNFKEQ. For the CDR3, the DNA is TGTGCCAGCAGCCAAGAACTCCTAACTAATGAAAAACTGTTTTTT. The encoded protein is CASSQELLTNEKLFF.

This chain links TRBV5-4 with TRBJ2-7, with D possibly TRBD2 on 6 matching bases. This CDR3 has 15 residues. Trimming removed 0 bases at V and 6 bases at J, with 16 bases between. The germline CDR1 and CDR2 sequences are SGHNT and YYREEE (reference sequence). CDR3 nucleotide sequence: TGTGCCAGCAGCTTGGATGCGGGGCCTGGGCGCGAGCAGTACTTC. This codes for CASSLDAGPGREQYF.

This clone came up a few times. The chain uses TRBV3-1 (or the pseudogene TRBV3-2) and TRBJ1-6, with D hard to call. The CDR3 sequence is 16 residues long. Trimming removed 3 bases at V and 4 bases at J, with 13 bases between. In germline, CDR1 is LGHDT, CDR2 YNNKEL (reference sequence). This chain's CDR3 is CASSHDPVPYNSPLHF. The CDR3 region has the DNA TGTGCCAGCAGCCACGATCCGGTCCCGTATAATTCACCCCTCCACTTT.